These 28 T cell receptor beta chains originate from one sample sequenced in a study of T cell changes during pregnancy in multiple sclerosis. The method was immunoSEQ multiplex PCR; TCRdb's version includes in-frame clones alone and lacks a portion of them. The sample yields over 50,000 clones, 93% seen once. Sequences were derived from peripheral blood, sampled in the second trimester of pregnancy. The receptors originated from a female donor with multiple sclerosis, enrolled in a pregnancy study.

V gene TRBV2 combines with J gene TRBJ2-3; 8 bases fit TRBD2. The CDR3 is 15 residues long. V lost 4 bases and J lost 3; bases outside the gene matches: 6. Germline assignment: CDR1 SNHLY and CDR2 FYNNEI. CDR3 sequence (DNA): TGTGCCAGCAGTGTGCTGGCGGGAGGTACAGATACGCAGTATTTT. Its translation is CASSVLAGGTDTQYF. The full variable domain, with the rest looked up from reference TRBV2 and TRBJ2-3, is EPEVTQTPSHQVTQMGQEVILRCVPISNHLYFYWYRQILGQKVEFLVSFYNNEISEKSEIFDDQFSVERPDGSNFTLKIRSTKLEDSAMYFCASSVLAGGTDTQYFGPGTRLTVL.

The rearrangement links TRBV15 to TRBJ2-5; 10 nucleotides line up with TRBD1. The CDR3 covers 15 residues. V was pared by 7 bases and J by 5 bases, with 10 bases of the junction left unmatched. Germline CDR1 reads LNHNV; CDR2 reads YYDKDF (reference sequence). As DNA, the CDR3 is TGTGCCACCACTAAATCCGGGACAGGGGTCGAGACCCAGTACTTC. Its translation: CATTKSGTGVETQYF.

The rearrangement links TRBV28 to TRBJ2-5, with TRBD1 matching 10 bases. Germline-derived CDR1 and CDR2 are MDHEN and SYDVKM. This CDR3 is 17 amino acids long. The J segment lost 1 base and the V segment lost 3 bases, leaving 8 bases of the junction unmatched. The CDR3 reads CASSLPTGGPLQETQYF. CDR3 DNA: TGTGCCAGCAGTTTGCCGACAGGGGGCCCCCTCCAAGAGACCCAGTACTTC. Looking up the rest from reference TRBV28 and TRBJ2-5 gives the full variable domain: DVKVTQSSRYLVKRTGEKVFLECVQDMDHENMFWYRQDPGLGLRLIYFSYDVKMKEKGDIPEGYSVSREKKERFSLILESASTNQTSMYLCASSLPTGGPLQETQYFGPGTRLLVL.

This clone was seen a single time. The rearrangement joins TRBV29-1 to TRBJ2-7, with 8 bases lining up with TRBD1. The CDR3 is made up of 14 amino acids. Germline values: CDR1 SQVTM, CDR2 ANQGSEA. Losses at the gene ends were 4 bases for V and 1 base for J; bases not matched to a gene: 6. The CDR3 region has the DNA TGCAGCGTTGCCCGAAGACAGGGGTCCTACGAGCAGTACTTC. This encodes CSVARRQGSYEQYF.

This clone was detected only once. This chain connects TRBV27 to TRBJ2-3; TRBD1 might be the D (6 bases). V gave up 6 bases and J gave up 0 bases, with 16 bases separating them. This CDR3 region has 16 residues. Germline V gene sequence: CDR1 MNHEY, CDR2 SMNVEV (reference sequence). CDR3 DNA sequence: TGTGCCAGCAGACTACAGACAGGCGCTAGCACAGATACGCAGTATTTT. This translates into CASRLQTGASTDTQYF.

The rearrangement joins TRBV7-9 to TRBJ1-1; D is perhaps TRBD1 (6 bases). CDR1 and CDR2 (germline): SEHNR, FQNEAQ (reference sequence). Trimming took 5 bases from V and 0 from J, leaving 13 bases between them. CDR3 length: 15 amino acids. CDR3 residues: CASSPSGGLNTEAFF. The CDR3 nucleotides read TGTGCCAGCAGCCCCTCCGGGGGGCTGAACACTGAAGCTTTCTTT.

This clone appeared once. The chain is built from TRBV7-9 and TRBJ2-1, with TRBD2 identical over 8 bases. V gave up 1 base and J gave up 6 bases; unmatched junction bases: 8. The CDR3 runs to 16 residues. Germline V gives CDR1 SEHNR, CDR2 FQNEAQ (reference sequence). DNA for the CDR3: TGTGCCAGCAGCTTAGTGCGCAGCGGGAGTCTCAATGAGCAGTTCTTC. Encoded protein: CASSLVRSGSLNEQFF.

This clone came up once. The chain is built from TRBV6-1 and TRBJ2-7; D is ambiguous. V gave up 6 bases and J gave up 4 bases, with 13 bases separating them. Germline values: CDR1 MNHNS, CDR2 SASEGT. This CDR3 has 13 amino acids. CDR3 loop: CASRGGLPYEQYF. Written as DNA, the CDR3 is TGTGCCAGCAGGGGTGGGCTTCCTTACGAGCAGTACTTC.

The rearrangement links TRBV6-1 to TRBJ2-7, with 11 bases that match TRBD2. The CDR3 spans 14 residues. The ends lost 6 bases at V and 3 bases at J; junction bases unmatched: 4. Germline V lookup: CDR1 MNHNS, CDR2 SASEGT. This chain's CDR3 is CASRGTSGDYEQYF. In DNA, the CDR3 is TGTGCCAGCAGGGGGACTAGCGGTGACTACGAGCAGTACTTC.

This chain links TRBV18 with TRBJ2-5; TRBD1 agrees at 9 bases. After removal of 4 bases from V and 2 bases from J, the junction contained 5 bases not matched to a gene. CDR1 KGHSH and CDR2 LQKENI come from the germline V gene. The CDR3 has 15 residues. CDR3 sequence (DNA): TGTGCCAGCTCACGGGACAGGGCCATTCAAGAGACCCAGTACTTC. Encoded protein: CASSRDRAIQETQYF. Using reference TRBV18 and TRBJ2-5 for the parts outside the CDR3, the full variable domain is NAGVMQNPRHLVRRRGQEARLRCSPMKGHSHVYWYRQLPEEGLKFMVYLQKENIIDESGMPKERFSAEFPKEGPSILRIQQVVRGDSAAYFCASSRDRAIQETQYFGPGTRLLVL.

This chain links TRBV11-2 with TRBJ2-5; no clear D. V gave up 1 base and J gave up 1 base, with 4 bases separating them. The CDR3 has 13 amino acids. Germline loops: CDR1 SGHAT, CDR2 FQNNGV. CDR3 protein: CASSLGSQETQYF. DNA of the CDR3: TGTGCCAGCAGCTTAGGCAGCCAAGAGACCCAGTACTTC.

V gene TRBV5-1 combines with J gene TRBJ1-1; maybe TRBD1 (6 bases). Germline lookup yields CDR1 SGHRS and CDR2 YFSETQ. Between the trimmed V and J ends, which lost 0 bases and 0 bases, there was a span of 9 bases. The CDR3 totals 15 residues. This CDR3 reads CASSLGRGMNTEAFF. CDR3 nucleotide sequence: TGCGCCAGCAGCTTGGGAAGGGGGATGAACACTGAAGCTTTCTTT.

In its sample, this clone was seen once. The chain has TRBV19 and TRBJ2-1, with 12 bases identical to TRBD2. The J segment lost 14 bases and the V segment lost 9 bases, leaving 17 bases of the junction unmatched. Germline lookup yields CDR1 LNHDA and CDR2 SQIVND (reference sequence). CDR3 length: 15 residues. Here the CDR3 DNA reads TGTGCCAGGACGACGCTAGCGGGAGGGCCCCGTGGCGAGTTCTTC. Translated, it gives CARTTLAGGPRGEFF.

The genes are TRBV6-1 and TRBJ2-5, with TRBD2 identical over 8 bases. There are 13 residues in the CDR3. With V trimmed by 1 base and J by 5 bases, 0 bases remained unmatched. Per germline, CDR1 MNHNS and CDR2 SASEGT. CDR3 DNA sequence: TGTGCCAGCAGTGAAGGACTAGCGGAGACCCAGTACTTC. Protein product: CASSEGLAETQYF.

The V call is TRBV27, the J call TRBJ2-4; TRBD2 matches at 15 bases. Germline assignment: CDR1 MNHEY and CDR2 SMNVEV (reference sequence). The J segment lost 0 bases and the V segment lost 5 bases, leaving 8 bases of the junction unmatched. CDR3 size: 19 residues. The CDR3 nucleotides read TGTGCCAGCAGTCCGGAGGGACTAGCGGGAGGTCTAGCCAAAAACATTCAGTACTTC. Translation gives CASSPEGLAGGLAKNIQYF.

This chain uses TRBV9 with TRBJ2-1; 8 bases are a match to TRBD2. The CDR3 loop spans 17 amino acids. Germline CDR1 reads SGDLS; CDR2 reads YYNGEE. V lost 0 bases to trimming and J lost 5 bases; unmatched junction nucleotides: 10. The CDR3 spells CASSVALTSGGHNEQFF. As DNA, the CDR3 is TGTGCCAGCAGCGTAGCTCTGACGAGCGGGGGACACAATGAGCAGTTCTTC.

The genes are TRBV18 and TRBJ2-2; D remains ambiguous. Trimming removed 5 bases from V and 2 bases from J, with 9 bases in between. The CDR3 runs 14 residues. Germline CDR1 reads KGHSH; CDR2 reads LQKENI. CDR3 sequence (DNA): TGTGCCAGCTCAGCTTTACAAAACACCGGGGAGCTGTTTTTT. Translating it yields CASSALQNTGELFF. The entire variable domain, with the rest obtained from reference TRBV18 and TRBJ2-2, is as follows: NAGVMQNPRHLVRRRGQEARLRCSPMKGHSHVYWYRQLPEEGLKFMVYLQKENIIDESGMPKERFSAEFPKEGPSILRIQQVVRGDSAAYFCASSALQNTGELFFGEGSRLTVL.

The chain joins TRBV11-2 to TRBJ2-7; D is ambiguous. Trimming removed 2 bases from V and 0 bases from J, with 11 bases in between. CDR1 is SGHAT and CDR2 is FQNNGV in the germline V gene. The CDR3 is 15 amino acids. This chain's CDR3 is CASSLLRHSSYEQYF. The CDR3 bases are TGTGCCAGCAGCTTATTGAGACATAGCTCCTACGAGCAGTACTTC. The full variable domain, completed using reference TRBV11-2 and TRBJ2-7, is EAGVAQSPRYKIIEKRQSVAFWCNPISGHATLYWYQQILGQGPKLLIQFQNNGVVDDSQLPKDRFSAERLKGVDSTLKIQPAKLEDSAVYLCASSLLRHSSYEQYFGPGTRLTVT.

The rearrangement uses TRBV2 and TRBJ2-2; possibly TRBD1 for D (6 bases). The V gene lost 7 bases and the J gene lost 4 bases, with 16 bases spanning the gap. The CDR3 length is 15 residues. Per the germline V gene, CDR1 is SNHLY and CDR2 is FYNNEI. The chain's CDR3 is CASTDTGSSTGELFF. The CDR3 DNA is TGTGCCAGCACCGACACAGGGTCTTCCACCGGGGAGCTGTTTTTT.

This rearrangement joins TRBV7-2 to TRBJ2-1, with 10 bases matching TRBD2. This CDR3 has 19 amino acids. The V and J ends lost 5 bases and 2 bases, in that order; junction bases with no gene match: 15. Germline V gene sequence: CDR1 SGHTA, CDR2 FQGNSA. CDR3 residues: CASSQQPPLLAGPYNEQFF. The CDR3 DNA follows: TGTGCCAGCAGCCAACAACCCCCCCTACTAGCGGGGCCCTACAATGAGCAGTTCTTC.

This rearrangement joins TRBV7-9 to TRBJ2-7, with D possibly matching TRBD2 (5 bases). Germline CDR1 reads SEHNR; CDR2 reads FQNEAQ (reference sequence). Trimming cost V 4 bases and J 0 bases, with 7 bases left between them. The CDR3 extends over 13 amino acids. The CDR3 loop reads CASSYGLSYEQYF. The DNA of the CDR3 is TGTGCCAGCAGCTACGGACTCTCCTACGAGCAGTACTTC.

The CDR3 nucleotides are TGTGCCAGCAGTGATAGCGGGAAAAGGGAAAACATTCAGTACTTC. Its translation: CASSDSGKRENIQYF. This chain connects TRBV5-4 to TRBJ2-4; 8 positions match TRBD2. Germline trimming cut 5 bases from V and 5 bases from J; bases unmatched to any gene: 9. CDR3 length: 15 amino acids. Germline V gives CDR1 SGHNT, CDR2 YYREEE (reference sequence).

This chain uses TRBV25-1 with TRBJ2-1, with D possibly being TRBD1 (7 bases). Germline V gene data show CDR1 as MGHDK and CDR2 as SYGVNS. The germline V and J ends were trimmed by 4 bases and 5 bases, with 12 bases remaining between them. This CDR3 contains 14 residues. The CDR3, as DNA: TGTGCCAGCAGTGCAGGGGGGCTGAACAATGAGCAGTTCTTC. Translation: CASSAGGLNNEQFF. The variable domain in full, with the rest retrieved from reference TRBV25-1 and TRBJ2-1, is EADIYQTPRYLVIGTGKKITLECSQTMGHDKMYWYQQDPGMELHLIHYSYGVNSTEKGDLSSESTVSRIRTEHFPLTLESARPSHTSQYLCASSAGGLNNEQFFGPGTRLTVL.

This clone was counted a few times. The CDR3 spells CASSERAAEYF. The CDR3 region has the DNA TGTGCCAGCAGTGAGAGGGCAGCGGAGTACTTC. The V gene is TRBV2, the J gene TRBJ2-7; D is perhaps TRBD2 (5 bases). The CDR3 consists of 11 residues. Trimming left V 3 bases short and J 11 bases short, with 11 bases between. The germline V gene has CDR1 SNHLY and CDR2 FYNNEI.

V gene TRBV7-2 combines with J gene TRBJ1-2, with 8 bases matching TRBD1. Germline-derived CDR1 and CDR2 are SGHTA and FQGNSA. The CDR3 runs 16 residues. The V segment lost 5 bases and the J segment 7 bases; nucleotides outside the gene matches: 15. The CDR3 DNA is TGTGCCAGCAGCACCCGACCCGGACAGGGAGGAGGTGGCTACACCTTC. It translates to CASSTRPGQGGGGYTF.

Comment on this clone: An end of the junction does not agree with germline; a read error may underlie this. The chain couples TRBV7-7 to TRBJ2-3, with TRBD2 as a possible D gene (6 bases). Looked up from germline, CDR1 is SSHAT and CDR2 is FNYEAQ (reference sequence). The CDR3 totals 17 residues. The CDR3 here is CASSSQIGAGSQDTQYF. The CDR3 DNA follows: TGTGCTAGCAGCTCACAAATCGGTGCCGGGAGTCAGGATACGCAGTATTTT.

The chain couples TRBV28 to TRBJ1-5; D is unresolved. The CDR3 is 15 residues long. Germline assignment: CDR1 MDHEN and CDR2 SYDVKM. Trimming removed 0 bases from V and 4 bases from J, with 10 bases in between. The chain's CDR3 is CASSLWKQLNQPQHF. CDR3 nucleotides: TGTGCCAGCAGTTTATGGAAACAGCTTAATCAGCCCCAGCATTTT.

The chain links TRBV18 to TRBJ1-2, with D tentatively TRBD1 (6 bases). V was pared by 2 bases and J by 6 bases, with 22 bases between. CDR1 and CDR2 from the germline V gene are KGHSH and LQKENI. The CDR3 loop spans 17 amino acids. Here the CDR3 reads CASSPNLVTDRIDGYTF. CDR3 coding DNA: TGTGCCAGCTCACCAAATCTTGTTACTGACAGGATCGATGGCTACACCTTC.